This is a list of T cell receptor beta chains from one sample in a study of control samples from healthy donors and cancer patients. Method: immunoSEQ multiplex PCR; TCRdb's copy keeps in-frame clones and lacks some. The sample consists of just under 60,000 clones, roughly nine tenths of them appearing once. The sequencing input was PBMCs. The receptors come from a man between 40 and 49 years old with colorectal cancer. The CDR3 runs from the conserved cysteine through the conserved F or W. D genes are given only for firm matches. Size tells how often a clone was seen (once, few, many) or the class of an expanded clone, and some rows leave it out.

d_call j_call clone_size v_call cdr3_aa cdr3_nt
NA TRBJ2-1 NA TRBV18 CASSPTSGSSYNEQFF TGTGCCAGCTCACCAACCTCCGGGAGCTCCTACAATGAGCAGTTCTTC
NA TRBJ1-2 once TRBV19 CASSIGMDRPNYGYTF TGTGCCAGTAGTATAGGGATGGACCGGCCTAACTATGGCTACACCTTC
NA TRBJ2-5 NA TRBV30 CAWTARGTQYF TGTGCCTGGACGGCCCGGGGGACCCAGTACTTC
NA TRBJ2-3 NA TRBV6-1 CASSEAGSKDTQYF TGTGCCAGCAGTGAAGCAGGTTCCAAAGATACGCAGTATTTT
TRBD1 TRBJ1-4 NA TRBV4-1 CASSQAQGGSNEKLFF TGCGCCAGCAGCCAAGCGCAGGGGGGGTCTAATGAAAAACTGTTTTTT
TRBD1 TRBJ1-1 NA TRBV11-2 CASSRQGTEAFF TGTGCCAGCAGCCGACAGGGCACTGAAGCTTTCTTT
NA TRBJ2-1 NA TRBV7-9 CASSYSNNEQFF TGTGCCAGCAGTTACAGTAACAATGAGCAGTTCTTC
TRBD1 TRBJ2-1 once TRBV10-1 CASSRDSDNEQFF TGCGCCAGCAGCCGGGACAGCGACAATGAGCAGTTCTTC
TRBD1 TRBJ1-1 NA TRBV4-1 CASSQGSGGPEAFF TGCGCCAGCAGCCAAGGATCAGGGGGCCCTGAAGCTTTCTTT
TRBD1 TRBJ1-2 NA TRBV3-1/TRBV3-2 CASSQVKGQKHGYTF TGTGCCAGCAGCCAAGTGAAGGGACAGAAGCATGGCTACACCTTC
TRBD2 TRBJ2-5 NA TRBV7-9 CASSLSGVPGETQYF TGTGCCAGCAGTCTGAGCGGGGTCCCGGGGGAGACCCAGTACTTC
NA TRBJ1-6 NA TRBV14 CASSRLGGSPLHF TGTGCCAGCAGCCGACTAGGCGGTTCACCCCTCCACTTT
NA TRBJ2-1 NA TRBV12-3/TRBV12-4 CASSFTNEQFF TGTGCCAGCAGTTTCACCAATGAGCAGTTCTTC
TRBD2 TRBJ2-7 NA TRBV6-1 CASSVAGGFYEQYF TGTGCCAGCAGTGTAGCGGGGGGCTTCTACGAGCAGTACTTC
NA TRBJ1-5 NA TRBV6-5 CASSLNRGNQPQHF TGTGCCAGCAGTCTCAACCGTGGGAATCAGCCCCAGCATTTT
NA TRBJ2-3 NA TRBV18 CASSPGDTQYF TGTGCCAGCTCACCCGGAGATACGCAGTATTTT
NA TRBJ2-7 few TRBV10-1 CASSETSSTYEQYF TGCGCCAGCAGTGAGACCTCTTCTACCTACGAGCAGTACTTC
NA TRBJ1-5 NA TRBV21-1 CASSKVAWDSKPQHF TGTGCCAGCAGCAAAGTTGCGTGGGACAGCAAGCCCCAGCATTTT
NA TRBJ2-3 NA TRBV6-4 CASSDFRDTQYF TGTGCCAGCAGTGACTTTAGAGATACGCAGTATTTT
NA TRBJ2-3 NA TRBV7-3 CASSSSTSRTGDTQYF TGTGCCAGCAGCTCGTCGACATCCCGAACGGGAGATACGCAGTATTTT
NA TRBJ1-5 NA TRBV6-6 CASIQDINQPQHF TGTGCCAGCATACAAGACATTAATCAGCCCCAGCATTTT
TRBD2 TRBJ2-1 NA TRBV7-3 CASSPGGNEQFF TGTGCCAGCAGCCCGGGAGGCAATGAGCAGTTCTTC
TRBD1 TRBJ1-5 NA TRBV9 CASSVEDRPENPQHF TGTGCCAGCAGCGTCGAGGACAGGCCGGAGAATCCCCAGCATTTT
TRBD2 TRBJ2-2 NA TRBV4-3 CASSQGTSGYTGELFF TGCGCCAGCAGCCAAGGGACTAGCGGTTACACCGGGGAGCTGTTTTTT
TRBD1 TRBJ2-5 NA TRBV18 CASSPRTGEETQYF TGTGCCAGCTCACCCCGGACAGGGGAAGAGACCCAGTACTTC
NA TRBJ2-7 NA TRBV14 CASSQTVSGEQYF TGTGCCAGCAGCCAAACTGTCTCCGGCGAGCAGTACTTC
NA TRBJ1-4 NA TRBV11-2 CASSRATNEKLFF TGTGCCAGCAGCAGGGCAACTAATGAAAAACTGTTTTTT
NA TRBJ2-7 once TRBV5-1 CASRESQVPSYEQYF TGCGCCAGCAGAGAGTCGCAGGTTCCCTCCTACGAGCAGTACTTC
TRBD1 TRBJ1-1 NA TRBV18 CASSSLSPGTGGGTEAFF TGTGCCAGCTCATCGCTAAGTCCCGGGACAGGAGGAGGCACTGAAGCTTTCTTT
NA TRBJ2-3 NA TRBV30 CAWSVLARVTQYF TGTGCCTGGAGTGTCCTAGCGAGGGTAACGCAGTATTTT
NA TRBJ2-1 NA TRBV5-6 CASSKTGDEQFF TGTGCCAGCAGCAAGACCGGGGATGAGCAGTTCTTC
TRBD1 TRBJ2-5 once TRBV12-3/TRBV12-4 CASSRDRKETQYF TGTGCCAGCAGCAGGGACAGAAAAGAGACCCAGTACTTC
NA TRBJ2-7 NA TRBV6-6 CASASFPGYEQYF TGTGCCAGCGCTTCGTTTCCGGGCTACGAGCAGTACTTC
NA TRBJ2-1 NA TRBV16 CASSQQSFSYNEQFF TGTGCCAGCAGCCAACAGTCTTTCTCCTACAATGAGCAGTTCTTC
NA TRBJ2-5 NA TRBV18 CASSPAGWATQYF TGTGCCAGCTCACCGGCGGGATGGGCGACCCAGTACTTC
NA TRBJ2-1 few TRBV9 CASSVDPGSSSYNEQFF TGTGCCAGCAGCGTAGACCCGGGATCGAGCTCCTACAATGAGCAGTTCTTC
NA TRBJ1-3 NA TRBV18 CASSPGSGNTIYF TGTGCCAGCTCACCAGGTTCTGGAAACACCATATATTTT
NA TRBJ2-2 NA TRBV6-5 CASSYEGGAGELFF TGTGCCAGCAGTTACGAAGGGGGTGCCGGGGAGCTGTTTTTT
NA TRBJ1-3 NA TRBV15 CATSRDLFSGNTIYF TGTGCCACCAGCAGGGACTTGTTCTCTGGAAACACCATATATTTT
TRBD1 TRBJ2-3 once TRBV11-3 CASSLGLLQGAVTDTQYF TGTGCCAGCAGCTTAGGGCTACTACAGGGGGCTGTGACAGATACGCAGTATTTT
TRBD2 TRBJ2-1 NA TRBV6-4 CASSLLAGGYEQFF TGTGCCAGCAGCCTACTAGCGGGGGGGTATGAGCAGTTCTTC
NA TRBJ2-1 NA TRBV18 CASSPPNGGRGNNNEQFF TGTGCCAGCTCACCACCGAACGGGGGCAGGGGCAACAACAATGAGCAGTTCTTC
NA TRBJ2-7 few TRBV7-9 CASTTGTSVREQYF TGTGCCAGCACCACCGGGACAAGTGTCCGGGAGCAGTACTTC
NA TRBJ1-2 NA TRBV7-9 CASSLVADYGYTF TGTGCCAGCAGCTTAGTGGCGGACTATGGCTACACCTTC
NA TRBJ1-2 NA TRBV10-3 CAISAPARGGYGYTF TGTGCCATCAGTGCCCCCGCCCGGGGGGGGTATGGCTACACCTTC